One and the same sample provided the 16 T cell receptor beta chains below, sequenced in a study of shared clonotypes between healthy human individuals. The method was immunoSEQ multiplex PCR; TCRdb's version includes in-frame clones alone and lacks a portion of them. Of 2.5 million or so clones listed, just over 90% were seen once; the top ten hold around 0.14%. Source material: naive CD4+ T cells sorted from blood. Subset here: CD45RA+ positively selected. The receptors shown here come from a man aged 18 to 30 in good health.

The table lists this clone with a count of one. A junction boundary mismatches the germline segment, possibly from a read error. The CDR3: CASSLDRETQYF. In DNA, the CDR3 is TGTGCTAGCAGCTTAGACCGAGAGACCCAGTACTTC. The rearrangement uses TRBV7-7 and TRBJ2-5, with D hard to call. This CDR3 comprises 12 residues. Germline V lookup: CDR1 SSHAT, CDR2 FNYEAQ (reference sequence).

The chain employs TRBV6-5 and TRBJ2-2; D possibly matches TRBD1 or TRBD2 (7 bases each). The CDR3 runs to 14 residues. Trimming shortened V by 8 bases and J by 7 bases, and 17 bases separated the two germline ends. Per germline, CDR1 MNHEY and CDR2 SVGAGI. This CDR3 reads CASGRGGLSGELFF. The CDR3 nucleotides read TGTGCCAGCGGCAGGGGGGGGCTGAGCGGGGAGCTGTTTTTT.

The chain carries TRBV19 and TRBJ1-4; 7 positions agree with TRBD1. The CDR3 is 14 amino acids. Germline assignment: CDR1 LNHDA and CDR2 SQIVND (reference sequence). The V segment lost 7 bases and the J segment 7 bases; nucleotides outside the gene matches: 9. CDR3 amino acids: CASKGKGAGEKLFF. The CDR3 region has the DNA TGTGCCAGTAAGGGGAAGGGGGCAGGTGAAAAACTGTTTTTT.

This clone was picked up one time. The V gene is TRBV9, the J gene TRBJ2-1; 9 nucleotides line up with TRBD2. CDR1 SGDLS and CDR2 YYNGEE come from the germline V gene. Losses at the gene ends were 4 bases for V and 0 bases for J; bases not matched to a gene: 17. This CDR3 is 20 amino acids long. CDR3 in amino acids: CASSHPRTSENSLSYNEQFF. The CDR3 coding sequence is TGTGCCAGCAGCCATCCCCGGACTAGCGAGAATTCCCTCTCCTACAATGAGCAGTTCTTC.

The chain carries TRBV13 and TRBJ2-2, with D unclear. The ends were cut back, 3 bases at V and 1 base at J, with 12 bases in the middle. The CDR3 has 16 residues. Germline CDR1 is PRHDT and CDR2 is FYEKMQ (reference sequence). The CDR3 loop reads CASSFRTKLNTGELFF. The CDR3 DNA sequence: TGTGCCAGCAGCTTTCGGACCAAGCTGAACACCGGGGAGCTGTTTTTT. The whole variable domain, filled in from reference TRBV13 and TRBJ2-2, reads AAGVIQSPRHLIKEKRETATLKCYPIPRHDTVYWYQQGPGQDPQFLISFYEKMQSDKGSIPDRFSAQQFSDYHSELNMSSLELGDSALYFCASSFRTKLNTGELFFGEGSRLTVL.

The rearrangement links TRBV10-3 to TRBJ1-1; possible D gene TRBD1, 6 bases. This CDR3 is 16 amino acids long. The germline gives CDR1 ENHRY, CDR2 SYGVKD. Trimming removed 11 bases at V and 3 bases at J, with 25 bases between. The CDR3 sequence: CAALPGRGARDTEAFF. The CDR3 nucleotides are TGTGCCGCCCTTCCTGGGCGGGGGGCGCGGGACACTGAAGCTTTCTTT.

This clone has just one count. The J gene is TRBJ1-2, the V gene TRBV28, with a weak D call TRBD1 (5 bases). The CDR3 loop spans 15 amino acids. Between the trimmed V and J ends, which lost 2 bases and 2 bases, there was a span of 12 bases. Germline-derived CDR1 and CDR2 are MDHEN and SYDVKM. The CDR3 reads CASSLRGSFNYGYTF. The CDR3 region has the DNA TGTGCCAGCAGTTTAAGGGGCAGTTTCAACTATGGCTACACCTTC.

About this clone: The sample contains more than one DNA sequence encoding this CDR3. The J gene is TRBJ2-2, the V gene TRBV2; a possible D gene is TRBD1 (5 bases). The CDR3 is made up of 13 amino acids. Germline assignment: CDR1 SNHLY and CDR2 FYNNEI. Trimming took off 6 bases at V and 1 base at J, with 6 bases between the two ends. CDR3 amino acids: CASSGQNTGELFF. The CDR3 nucleotides read TGTGCCAGCAGCGGACAGAACACCGGGGAGCTGTTTTTT.

The V call is TRBV28, the J call TRBJ2-3; D perhaps matches TRBD2 (7 bases). The V end lost 6 bases, the J end lost 3 bases, and 19 bases lay between the germline ends. The CDR3 loop spans 16 amino acids. Germline V gene data show CDR1 as MDHEN and CDR2 as SYDVKM. This chain's CDR3 is CASRSPGRGRTDTQYF. The DNA of the CDR3 is TGTGCCAGCAGGTCCCCCGGGCGGGGGCGGACAGATACGCAGTATTTT.

This clone was observed a single time. The chain is built from TRBV11-2 and TRBJ1-1; D uncertain. V lost 1 base, J lost 1 base, and 7 bases lay in between. Per the germline V gene, CDR1 is SGHAT and CDR2 is FQNNGV. This CDR3 region has 14 residues. The CDR3 region is CASSLGLQNTEAFF. CDR3 coding DNA: TGTGCCAGCAGCTTAGGGCTCCAGAACACTGAAGCTTTCTTT.

CDR3 sequence: CASSLGQGPHEQYF. In nucleotides, the CDR3 is TGTGCCAGCAGCTTGGGACAGGGACCCCACGAGCAGTACTTC. This chain links TRBV7-2 with TRBJ2-7; 9 positions agree with TRBD1. The V segment lost 3 bases and the J segment 5 bases; nucleotides outside the gene matches: 5. The CDR3 totals 14 residues. Looked up from germline, CDR1 is SGHTA and CDR2 is FQGNSA.

The V call is TRBV9, the J call TRBJ1-6; 7 nucleotides match TRBD1. Germline-derived CDR1 and CDR2 are SGDLS and YYNGEE. Trimming at V came to 0 bases and at J to 7 bases, leaving 4 bases not matched to a gene. The CDR3 runs to 15 residues. CDR3 in amino acids: CASSVVGGQNSPLHF. The CDR3 region has the DNA TGTGCCAGCAGCGTAGTAGGGGGCCAGAATTCACCCCTCCACTTT.

In its sample, this clone was seen once. The J gene is TRBJ1-4, the V gene TRBV19; D is ambiguous. The CDR3 is made up of 15 amino acids. V was pared by 5 bases and J by 6 bases, with 16 bases between. Germline CDR1 and CDR2: LNHDA and SQIVND (reference sequence). The CDR3 nucleotides read TGTGCCAGTAGTCGCGGACGGAGGCGCGATGAAAAACTGTTTTTT. Translating it yields CASSRGRRRDEKLFF.

This chain connects TRBV6-6 to TRBJ2-3, with TRBD2 identical over 8 bases. Looked up from germline, CDR1 is MNHNY and CDR2 is SVGAGI (reference sequence). The CDR3 is 14 amino acids. The trim removed 5 bases at V and 4 bases at J, leaving 5 bases unmatched. The chain's CDR3 is CASSRTSLADTQYF. Here the CDR3 DNA reads TGTGCCAGCAGTCGGACTAGCCTTGCAGATACGCAGTATTTT.

A word on this clone: Within the sample, other DNA sequences also encode this same CDR3. The rearrangement joins TRBV5-4 to TRBJ2-1; D might be TRBD1 or TRBD2, each matching 5 bases. The CDR3 spans 13 residues. From germline, CDR1 is SGHNT and CDR2 YYREEE (reference sequence). Trimming stripped 0 bases from V and 9 bases from J, with 10 bases between. In DNA, the CDR3 is TGTGCCAGCAGCTTGGTTGGGGGTGGTGAGCAGTTCTTC. Protein: CASSLVGGGEQFF.

This chain joins TRBV9 and TRBJ2-2; possible D gene TRBD1, 5 bases. V lost 4 bases and J lost 8, with 12 bases in between. CDR1 is SGDLS and CDR2 is YYNGEE in the germline V gene. The CDR3 totals 13 residues. CDR3 loop: CASSIGVTGELFF. The CDR3, as DNA: TGTGCCAGCAGCATAGGGGTCACTGGGGAGCTGTTTTTT.